This T cell receptor (beta chain) is from a study of low-dose radiotherapy and immunotherapy resistance in tumors. This CDR3 comprises 15 residues. V was shortened by 7 bases and J by 0 bases, with 14 bases between the two germline ends. Germline V gene data show CDR1 as MNHGY and CDR2 as SAAAGT. Alpha and beta chains were covered, as first-strand cDNA relied on TRAV- and TRBV-specific primers. TCRs were put through 20 PCR cycles of amplification with Phusion. A constant-region primer and the V-primer adapter served as the primer pair. TCRdb reprocessed the reads via MiXCR and lists one record per CDR3 protein. Here the sample spans about 82,000 distinct CDR3 sequences, approximately 17% being singletons. Sample time point: before trial treatment. In the RACIN dose-escalation trial, donors got nivolumab plus ipilimumab with aspirin, cyclophosphamide and radiotherapy.

This TCR was recovered from a male donor with prostate cancer. Sequenced here: PBMCs, sampled before treatment. The genes are TRBV6-8 and TRBJ2-3; D is perhaps TRBD2 (6 bases). The CDR3 nucleotides read TGTGCCAGCAAAGATAGCGGAACTAGCACAGATACGCAGTATTTT. Its translation is CASKDSGTSTDTQYF.